Listed below are T cell receptor beta chains from one sample, sequenced in a study of T-cell reconstitution after alpha-beta-depleted transplantation in children. One entry per CDR3 protein, called by TCRdb with MiXCR from the PCR reads. The table lists around 200,000 distinct CDR3 sequences, approximately 8% of them singletons, with under 40% in the top ten. This specimen consisted of PBMCs, mostly from graft donor cells, obtained 360 days after TCRalphabeta/CD19-depleted stem cell transplant. These TCRs come from a male patient between 2 and 10 years old who had a stem cell transplant for acute myeloid leukemia, so the T cells may come from the graft donor. The CDR3 runs from the conserved cysteine through the conserved F or W. A D gene is named only where the DNA matches it firmly. Size is stated for part of the rows, as once, few or many counts, or as a class when the clone is expanded.

TRBV20-1	TRBJ2-2	.	few	CSAPSQGIITGELFF	TGCAGTGCTCCTAGCCAGGGCATCATCACCGGGGAGCTGTTTTTT
TRBV4-1	TRBJ2-2	TRBD2	few	CASSLGVAGGNGELFF	TGCGCCAGCAGCCTGGGAGTAGCGGGAGGTAACGGGGAGCTGTTTTTT
TRBV12-3/TRBV12-4	TRBJ1-5	.	many	CASSPRREPQHF	TGTGCCAGCAGTCCGCGAAGGGAGCCCCAGCATTTT
TRBV29-1	TRBJ2-3	.	.	CSVEDGPGWKQYF	TGCAGCGTTGAAGATGGCCCAGGGTGGAAGCAGTATTTT
TRBV11-2	TRBJ1-2	.	.	CASTPVGVGYGYTF	TGTGCCAGCACCCCGGTGGGGGTTGGCTATGGCTACACCTTC
TRBV6-1	TRBJ1-1	.	few	CASSGLMITEAFF	TGTGCCAGCAGTGGTCTGATGATAACTGAAGCTTTCTTT
TRBV20-1	TRBJ2-1	TRBD2	.	CSARDPSGRSYNEQFF	TGCAGTGCTAGGGATCCTAGCGGGAGATCCTACAATGAGCAGTTCTTC
TRBV6-1	TRBJ2-5	TRBD2	many	CASTRAGAFQETQYF	TGTGCCAGCACCCGAGCGGGGGCGTTCCAAGAGACCCAGTACTTC
TRBV20-1	TRBJ1-6	.	.	CSARDLTDTESSPLHF	TGCAGTGCTAGAGATCTGACGGACACGGAGAGTTCACCCCTCCACTTT
TRBV12-3/TRBV12-4	TRBJ2-7	.	many	CASSLEEVEQYF	TGTGCCAGCAGTTTAGAGGAGGTCGAGCAGTACTTC
TRBV11-1	TRBJ2-1	TRBD2	few	CASSFLGEHGAGGPYNEQFF	TGTGCCAGCAGCTTCTTGGGGGAGCATGGAGCGGGGGGGCCGTACAATGAGCAGTTCTTC
TRBV12-3/TRBV12-4	TRBJ1-5	.	many	CASTWGAHQPQHF	TGTGCCAGCACGTGGGGGGCGCATCAGCCCCAGCATTTT
TRBV24-1	TRBJ2-2	TRBD1	few	CATSDPGQGSDTGELFF	TGTGCCACCAGTGATCCCGGACAGGGGTCGGACACCGGGGAGCTGTTTTTT
TRBV10-2	TRBJ1-5	.	few	CASSVGEWGQPQHF	TGCGCCAGCAGTGTGGGGGAATGGGGGCAGCCCCAGCATTTT
TRBV19	TRBJ2-6	TRBD1	.	CASSTTGTGANVLTF	TGTGCCAGTAGTACGACAGGGACTGGGGCCAACGTCCTGACTTTC
TRBV5-1	TRBJ2-3	TRBD2	many	CASSYGGITDTQYF	TGCGCCAGCAGCTACGGGGGGATAACAGATACGCAGTATTTT
TRBV6-1	TRBJ2-1	TRBD2	.	CASTAPREGVYEQFF	TGTGCCAGCACCGCCCCGCGGGAGGGAGTCTATGAGCAGTTCTTC
TRBV5-1	TRBJ2-1	TRBD1	many	CASSSGQPIYNEQFF	TGCGCCAGCAGCTCGGGACAGCCGATCTACAATGAGCAGTTCTTC
TRBV25-1	TRBJ2-7	TRBD2	.	CASSLGTTFTKQYF	TGTGCCAGCAGTCTCGGGACTACTTTTACGAAGCAGTACTTC
TRBV7-3	TRBJ2-2	.	.	CASSSIPRGELFF	TGTGCCAGCAGCTCTATCCCCCGCGGGGAGCTGTTTTTT
TRBV21-1	TRBJ2-4	.	.	CASSLLSTLGSLDRAKNIQYF	TGTGCCAGCAGCCTCCTCAGTACACTCGGATCCCTTGATCGAGCTAAAAACATTCAGTACTTC
TRBV3-1	TRBJ2-3	.	.	CASSPTSPDPRTDTQYF	TGTGCCAGCAGCCCAACTAGCCCAGATCCCCGCACAGATACGCAGTATTTT
TRBV5-1	TRBJ1-2	.	few	CASRNPGHLYGYTF	TGCGCCAGCAGGAATCCCGGCCACCTCTATGGCTACACCTTC
TRBV6-2/TRBV6-3	TRBJ2-2	.	few	CASRITGSGELFF	TGTGCCAGCAGGATTACAGGGTCCGGGGAGCTGTTTTTT
TRBV13	TRBJ2-1	.	many	CASSNRLGDNEQFF	TGTGCCAGCAGCAATAGACTCGGGGACAATGAGCAGTTCTTC
TRBV29-1	TRBJ2-3	TRBD1	.	CSAEGGKTDTQYF	TGCAGCGCCGAAGGGGGCAAGACAGATACGCAGTATTTT
TRBV6-5	TRBJ2-3	.	.	CASSYVWGTSLTDTQYF	TGTGCCAGCAGTTACGTTTGGGGGACCTCTCTCACAGATACGCAGTATTTT
TRBV27	TRBJ1-2	TRBD1	.	CASKMDRGPYGYTF	TGTGCCAGCAAGATGGACAGGGGTCCCTATGGCTACACCTTC
TRBV5-1	TRBJ2-2	.	many	CASSLAEIYTGELFF	TGCGCCAGCAGCTTGGCGGAAATTTACACCGGGGAGCTGTTTTTT
TRBV12-3/TRBV12-4	TRBJ1-5	TRBD1	many	CASSFDRGQPQHF	TGTGCCAGCAGTTTCGACAGGGGACAGCCCCAGCATTTT
TRBV3-1	TRBJ1-5	.	few	CASSQGDPAVSQPQHF	TGTGCCAGCAGCCAAGGTGATCCGGCCGTCTCTCAGCCCCAGCATTTT
TRBV12-3/TRBV12-4	TRBJ2-3	TRBD1	.	CASSLRGQGQYF	TGTGCCAGCAGTTTGCGTGGACAGGGACAGTATTTT
TRBV20-1	TRBJ2-2	TRBD1	many	CSARPWTGTAGELFF	TGCAGTGCTAGACCATGGACAGGGACAGCCGGGGAGCTGTTTTTT
TRBV4-3	TRBJ1-3	.	.	CASSQDWALSSGNTIYF	TGCGCCAGCAGCCAAGATTGGGCCCTCAGTTCTGGAAACACCATATATTTT
TRBV10-3	TRBJ2-3	.	.	CAISDSTDTQYF	TGTGCCATCAGCGACAGCACAGATACGCAGTATTTT
TRBV20-1	TRBJ2-5	.	many	CSAQTRITRETQYF	TGCAGTGCACAAACTAGGATTACAAGAGAGACCCAGTACTTC
TRBV5-1	TRBJ2-7	.	few	CASSLGRAMYEQYF	TGCGCCAGCAGCTTGGGGAGGGCCATGTACGAGCAGTACTTC
TRBV5-1	TRBJ1-5	.	.	CASSLERIQGHF	TGCGCCAGCAGCTTGGAAAGGATACAAGGGCATTTT
TRBV7-8	TRBJ2-3	.	many	CASSLVRSTDTQYF	TGTGCCAGCAGCTTAGTTCGGTCCACAGATACGCAGTATTTT
TRBV5-1	TRBJ2-6	.	.	CASSSSDVGTHNSGANVLTF	TGCGCCAGCAGCTCCTCTGACGTTGGGACTCACAACTCTGGGGCCAACGTCCTGACTTTC
TRBV10-3	TRBJ1-2	.	many	CAISPGGYYGYTF	TGTGCCATCAGCCCTGGGGGATACTATGGCTACACCTTC
TRBV18	TRBJ2-1	.	few	CASSSRGTAAFNEQFF	TGTGCCAGCTCCTCCCGGGGGACAGCGGCCTTCAATGAGCAGTTCTTC
TRBV20-1	TRBJ2-3	.	many	CSARELRTDTQYF	TGCAGTGCTAGGGAGCTCAGAACAGATACGCAGTATTTT
TRBV4-2	TRBJ2-2	.	many	CASSQVGGELFF	TGTGCCAGCAGCCAAGTAGGAGGGGAGCTGTTTTTT
TRBV12-3/TRBV12-4	TRBJ2-5	.	many	CASSLWPLQETQYF	TGTGCCAGCAGTTTATGGCCGCTCCAAGAGACCCAGTACTTC